These 11 T cell receptor beta chains share one sample of origin, sequenced in a study of monozygotic twins with inflammatory bowel disease (dated by TCRdb to the late 2010s). Libraries were made using 5' RACE. Instrument used: Illumina HiSeq 2500. TCRdb reanalyzed the reads, keeping one entry per CDR3 protein sequence and omitting DNA. This sample's table has entries for around 380,000 distinct CDR3 sequences. Together, the top ten hold 2% to 3% of the sample. The sequenced sample consisted of blood. Receptors were obtained from a human donor with ulcerative colitis or Crohn's disease, or a healthy co-twin of an affected twin (not recorded which).

This chain uses TRBV20-1 with TRBJ2-4. Germline V gene sequence: CDR1 DFQATT, CDR2 SNEGSKA (reference sequence). The CDR3 loop spans 12 amino acids. CDR3 in amino acids: CGPTGTKNIQYF.

The chain uses TRBV30 and TRBJ1-6; the D call of TRBD1 rests on TCRdb alone, since no DNA is present to check it. The germline gives CDR1 GTSNPN, CDR2 SVGIG (reference sequence). The CDR3 spans 14 residues. The CDR3 sequence: CAWKPPGQRQALHF.

This chain's CDR3 is CSARRQPTYEQYF. J is TRBJ2-7 and V is TRBV20-1; the TCRdb D gene call, TRBD1, has no DNA to confirm it. The CDR3 runs to 13 residues. Germline CDR1 DFQATT, CDR2 SNEGSKA (reference sequence).

V and J are TRBV15 and TRBJ1-2; checking the TCRdb D call of TRBD1 is not possible without DNA. This CDR3 contains 14 residues. The germline V gene encodes CDR1 LNHNV and CDR2 YYDKDF (reference sequence). The CDR3 sequence: CATSRDRGNYGYTF. The variable domain in full, with the rest retrieved from reference TRBV15 and TRBJ1-2, is DAMVIQNPRYQVTQFGKPVTLSCSQTLNHNVMYWYQQKSSQAPKLLFHYYDKDFNNEADTPDNFQSRRPNTSFCFLDIRSPGLGDTAMYLCATSRDRGNYGYTFGSGTRLTVV.

J is TRBJ1-2 and V is TRBV6-1. There are 17 residues in the CDR3. Germline values: CDR1 MNHNS, CDR2 SASEGT. This CDR3 reads CASSLFGRESFGYGYTF.

This chain links TRBV20-1 with TRBJ1-2. The CDR3 runs to 13 residues. Germline CDR1 is DFQATT and CDR2 is SNEGSKA (reference sequence). CDR3 amino acids: CSARQGVAYGYTF.

The CDR3 sequence is CASRRGAGEGNQPQHF. The chain is built from TRBV6-1 and TRBJ1-5; the TCRdb D gene call, TRBD1, has no DNA to confirm it. This CDR3 contains 16 residues. CDR1 MNHNS and CDR2 SASEGT come from the germline V gene.

This sequence joins TRBV19 and TRBJ2-1; TCRdb's D call of TRBD1 is untestable without DNA. The length of the CDR3 is 14 residues. Looked up from germline, CDR1 is LNHDA and CDR2 is SQIVND (reference sequence). The CDR3 loop reads CASTQGQGFDEQFF.

The chain employs TRBV3-1 and TRBJ1-5; TCRdb reports TRBD1, a call that lacks DNA to check it against. Germline CDR1 is LGHDT and CDR2 is YNNKEL (reference sequence). This CDR3 comprises 15 residues. CDR3 residues: CASSQGGRSNQPQHF.

This chain links TRBV28 with TRBJ2-2; without DNA, the TCRdb call of TRBD2 cannot be checked. The CDR3 extends over 16 amino acids. CDR1 and CDR2 (germline): MDHEN, SYDVKM. The CDR3 sequence is CASSLIRLADTGELFF.

This chain uses TRBV10-3 with TRBJ1-1; TCRdb lists TRBD1, though no DNA is available to test this call. The CDR3 consists of 15 residues. Germline V gene sequence: CDR1 ENHRY, CDR2 SYGVKD. The CDR3 protein is CAISEARTGRTEAFF.